These 2 T cell receptor beta chains originate from one sample sequenced in a study of T cells in Graves' hyperthyroidism and ophthalmopathy. Regions amplified from RNA transcripts were the TCR beta CDR3 regions. The HTBI primer set was used in a first-round RT-PCR of the TCR CDR3. TCRdb called the multiplex PCR reads again in MiXCR, with one record for every CDR3 protein. This sample has hundreds of thousands of distinct CDR3 sequences, with approximately 20% found just once. The material sequenced was blood. These receptors originate from a man aged 35 to 55 with Graves' ophthalmopathy.

The chain recombines TRBV5-1 with TRBJ2-1, with D perhaps matching TRBD2 (5 bases). Trimming took off 0 bases at V and 8 bases at J, with 12 bases between the two ends. Germline assignment: CDR1 SGHRS and CDR2 YFSETQ. CDR3 length equals 14 residues. The CDR3 sequence: CASSLGSGSDEQFF. CDR3 DNA: TGCGCCAGCAGCTTGGGTTCGGGGTCCGATGAGCAGTTCTTC.

This chain joins TRBV14 and TRBJ2-7; either TRBD1 or TRBD2 may fit D (6 bases each). Germline V lookup: CDR1 SGHDN, CDR2 FVKESK. V was clipped by 0 bases and J by 4 bases, with 22 bases between them. CDR3 size: 18 residues. CDR3 residues: CASSQDYIGGLEIYEQYF. The CDR3 bases are TGTGCCAGCAGCCAAGATTATATAGGGGGGCTCGAGATTTACGAGCAGTACTTC.